These T cell receptor beta chains were read from a single sample in a study of response to subunit inactivated influenza vaccine. TCRdb passed the RT-PCR reads through MiXCR, listing each CDR3 protein once. The repertoire consists of about 500,000 distinct CDR3 sequences, with 16% occurring once and the leading ten covering less than 4%. Sequenced here: CD4+ T cells sorted from PBMCs, sampled less than 30 months after vaccination. The source is a man between 50 and 69 years old who received an inactivated influenza vaccine. Each CDR3 is given with its conserved first and last residue. Each record gives: V gene, clone size, D gene, J gene, CDR3 DNA, CDR3 protein. A D gene is named only where the DNA matches it firmly. Clone size, where shown, is once, few, many, or a class for clones that have expanded.

TRBV29-1	few	TRBD2	TRBJ2-7	TGCAGCGTTGGTGAGCGGGGATACGAGCAGTACTTC	CSVGERGYEQYF
TRBV4-1	-	-	TRBJ1-5	TGCGCCAGCAGCCAAGAGGGGGCCCCCAATCAGCCCCAGCATTTT	CASSQEGAPNQPQHF
TRBV3-1	few	-	TRBJ1-3	TGTGCCAGCAGTTCGGCAGGTTCTCGAGGAAACACCATATATTTT	CASSSAGSRGNTIYF
TRBV5-1	few	-	TRBJ2-2	TGCGCCAGCAGCTTCGGCGGGACCCCGGACACCGGGGAGCTGTTTTTT	CASSFGGTPDTGELFF
TRBV7-2	-	-	TRBJ2-3	TGTGCCAGCAGCACCCCACTCACAGATACGCAGTATTTT	CASSTPLTDTQYF
TRBV5-1	many	-	TRBJ2-7	TGCGCCAGGCCGAGAACAGTCGGAGGGCTCTCCTACGAGCAGTACTTC	CARPRTVGGLSYEQYF
TRBV18	-	-	TRBJ2-5	TGTGCCAGCTCACCAAACCAGAAAGAGACCCAGTACTTC	CASSPNQKETQYF
TRBV11-2	few	TRBD2	TRBJ2-5	TGTGCCAGCAGCTTAAGGTCCGCCGCGCTAGCGGGGGCCGAAGGGACCCAGTACTTC	CASSLRSAALAGAEGTQYF
TRBV20-1	few	-	TRBJ1-5	TGCAGTGCTACTGACGGGGGGAATCAGCCCCAGCATTTT	CSATDGGNQPQHF
TRBV5-1	many	TRBD1	TRBJ1-2	TGCGCCAGCAGCAAAGGACAGGGCTATGGCTACACCTTC	CASSKGQGYGYTF
TRBV15	-	TRBD1	TRBJ1-2	TGTGCCACCAGCAGAGGACAGGGCGGAGGTGGCTACACCTTC	CATSRGQGGGGYTF
TRBV12-3/TRBV12-4	many	TRBD2	TRBJ2-7	TGTGCCAGCAGAGCCGGGAGGTACTCCTACGAGCAGTACTTC	CASRAGRYSYEQYF
TRBV4-3	-	TRBD2	TRBJ2-5	TGCGCCAGCAGTTTCAGCGGGGGGGGTGGAGAGACCCAGTACTTC	CASSFSGGGGETQYF
TRBV6-5	-	TRBD2	TRBJ2-7	TGTGCCAGCAGTTACTCCTCTAGCGGGAGGAGCTCCTACGAGCAGTACTTC	CASSYSSSGRSSYEQYF
TRBV2	few	TRBD2	TRBJ2-5	TGTGCCAGCAGTGTTGTTAGCGGGGAGACCCAGTACTTC	CASSVVSGETQYF
TRBV4-2	few	-	TRBJ1-4	TGTGCCAGCAGCTCCCAGACCAGGGTAACTAATGAAAAACTGTTTTTT	CASSSQTRVTNEKLFF
TRBV4-3	few	-	TRBJ1-2	TGCGCCAGCAGCCAAGATTGGGGGGCTGCTGGCTACACCTTC	CASSQDWGAAGYTF
TRBV5-1	-	-	TRBJ1-4	TGCGCCAACAGCCGGATGGGGTCGGGTGAAAAACTGTTTTTT	CANSRMGSGEKLFF
TRBV7-2	-	TRBD2	TRBJ2-5	TGTGCCAGCAGCGAAACTAGCGGGAGGAAGACCCAGTACTTC	CASSETSGRKTQYF
TRBV7-2	-	-	TRBJ2-3	TGTGCCACGACTACCCCACAGGGAAGACCCCAGTATTTT	CATTTPQGRPQYF
TRBV7-9	few	-	TRBJ1-4	TGTGCCAGCAGCCAGGAGACAGGATGGGAAAAACTGTTTTTT	CASSQETGWEKLFF
TRBV6-5	few	TRBD1	TRBJ1-2	TGTGCCAGCAGTTACCTACGGACAGGGAATGGCTACACCTTC	CASSYLRTGNGYTF
TRBV5-1	few	TRBD2	TRBJ2-5	TGCGCCAGCAGCTTGTTCGGGCCTAGCGGCCCGGAGACCCAGTACTTC	CASSLFGPSGPETQYF
TRBV20-1	once	TRBD2	TRBJ2-1	TGCAGTGCTAGGATGGGGACTAGCGGGAGTAAGCATAAGCAGTTCTTC	CSARMGTSGSKHKQFF
TRBV4-3	-	-	TRBJ2-3	TGCGCCAGCAGCCCTGAACCGGGACTTCCCACAGATACGCAGTATTTT	CASSPEPGLPTDTQYF
TRBV4-2	few	-	TRBJ2-3	TGTGCCAGCAGCCAGGGGGACTCCACAGATACGCAGTATTTT	CASSQGDSTDTQYF
TRBV24-1	-	-	TRBJ2-1	TGTGCCACCAGCAAAGCAGGGGGAGGTTCCTACAATGAGCAGTTCTTC	CATSKAGGGSYNEQFF
TRBV20-1	many	-	TRBJ1-5	TGCAGTGCTAGATACCGGGACGGGGGCAATCAGCCCCAGCATTTT	CSARYRDGGNQPQHF
TRBV10-3	few	-	TRBJ2-7	TGTGCCATCAGTGATTTGGGGGCAGGATACGAGCAGTACTTC	CAISDLGAGYEQYF
TRBV7-8	few	TRBD1	TRBJ2-7	TGTGCCAGCAGCTTAGCCGATCTCTTCGGGACAGGGTCCTACGAGCAGTACTTC	CASSLADLFGTGSYEQYF
TRBV5-1	few	-	TRBJ1-2	TGCGCCAGCAGCCCTGCCTTCGGGGGAGTTAACTATGGCTACACCTTC	CASSPAFGGVNYGYTF
TRBV4-2	many	-	TRBJ2-7	TGTGCCAGCAGCCTTTCTAAATTCTACGAGCAGTACTTC	CASSLSKFYEQYF
TRBV4-3	-	-	TRBJ2-2	TGCGCCAGCAGCCAAGAGGGTCCCTACTCGGTTGGCGGGGAGCTGTTTTTT	CASSQEGPYSVGGELFF
TRBV9	few	-	TRBJ2-7	TGTGCCAGCAGCCCCTCCCCCGATATCTACGAGCAGTACTTC	CASSPSPDIYEQYF
TRBV6-2/TRBV6-3	-	TRBD2	TRBJ2-7	TGTGCCAGCAGAACTCCACTAGCGGGGGTCTCCTACGAGCAGTACTTC	CASRTPLAGVSYEQYF
TRBV27	-	-	TRBJ1-1	TGTGCCAGCAGTTTCGATAGTAGGGCGAATGAAGCTTTCTTT	CASSFDSRANEAFF
TRBV7-9	-	-	TRBJ1-1	TGTGCCAGCAGCCATCGGGACACAAACACTGAAGCTTTCTTT	CASSHRDTNTEAFF
TRBV5-8	few	-	TRBJ2-2	TGTGCCAGCAGCTTTATGAGTTCCGGGGAGCTGTTTTTT	CASSFMSSGELFF
TRBV5-1	-	-	TRBJ2-1	TGCGCCAGCAGCTTCATCGACAGATACTACAATGAGCAGTTCTTC	CASSFIDRYYNEQFF
TRBV6-1	-	TRBD2	TRBJ2-2	TGTGCCACCCAGCGGGAGCTCGTCAACACCGGGGAGCTGTTTTTT	CATQRELVNTGELFF
TRBV4-2	-	TRBD1	TRBJ1-2	TGTGCCAGCAGCCAAGATCGAACCAGGGGGCCCTATGGCTACACCTTC	CASSQDRTRGPYGYTF
TRBV5-1	many	-	TRBJ2-1	TGCGCCAGCAGCGGGGGATTGGCGACAACGGGGAATGAGCAGTTCTTC	CASSGGLATTGNEQFF